These 18 T cell receptor beta chains were all obtained from the same sample, sequenced in a study of blood T cell repertoires in COVID-19. Generated by immunoSEQ multiplex PCR, the TCRdb table keeps only in-frame clones and is missing some. The sample consists of about 78,000 clones, less than 95% of them appearing once. The sample consisted of peripheral blood. The origin of the receptors is a woman in her 50s in a cohort sampled during active COVID-19.

The genes are TRBV28 and TRBJ2-3, with TRBD2 as a possible D gene (6 bases). Looked up from germline, CDR1 is MDHEN and CDR2 is SYDVKM. V was pared by 0 bases and J by 0 bases, with 16 bases between. This CDR3 region has 18 residues. The chain's CDR3 is CASSLWSLGSGSTDTQYF. CDR3 in DNA: TGTGCCAGCAGTTTATGGTCGTTGGGTAGCGGAAGCACAGATACGCAGTATTTT.

The chain uses TRBV19 and TRBJ1-4; the D is unclear. The germline V gene encodes CDR1 LNHDA and CDR2 SQIVND (reference sequence). Trimming shortened V by 1 base and J by 8 bases, and 14 bases separated the two germline ends. The CDR3 extends over 15 amino acids. The DNA of the CDR3 is TGTGCCAGTAGTATAGCAGACTACCGAGGAGAAAAACTGTTTTTT. The encoded protein is CASSIADYRGEKLFF.

V and J are TRBV19 and TRBJ2-5; 10 nucleotides align to TRBD1. CDR3 length: 15 residues. Looked up from germline, CDR1 is LNHDA and CDR2 is SQIVND (reference sequence). V lost 5 bases and J lost 5; bases outside the gene matches: 8. This chain's CDR3 is CASSRDRGIDETQYF. The CDR3 DNA follows: TGTGCCAGTAGTCGGGACAGGGGAATTGACGAGACCCAGTACTTC. The complete variable domain, with remaining parts taken from reference TRBV19 and TRBJ2-5, reads DGGITQSPKYLFRKEGQNVTLSCEQNLNHDAMYWYRQDPGQGLRLIYYSQIVNDFQKGDIAEGYSVSREKKESFPLTVTSAQKNPTAFYLCASSRDRGIDETQYFGPGTRLLVL.

The DNA for the CDR3 is TGTGCCAGCAGCTTCGGACAGGTGGGGGATGGCTACACCTTC. Translated, it gives CASSFGQVGDGYTF. This chain links TRBV7-8 with TRBJ1-2; 7 nucleotides align to TRBD1. Germline trimming cut 3 bases from V and 6 bases from J; bases unmatched to any gene: 7. Germline V gene lookup returns CDR1 SGHVS and CDR2 FQNEAQ. The CDR3 length is 14 residues.

The J gene is TRBJ1-1, the V gene TRBV10-3, with 8 nucleotides matching TRBD1. The germline CDR1 and CDR2 sequences are ENHRY and SYGVKD. This CDR3 is 15 amino acids long. V lost 0 bases to trimming and J lost 1 base; unmatched junction nucleotides: 1. CDR3 sequence (DNA): TGTGCCATCAGTGAGTCGGGACAGGCGAACACTGAAGCTTTCTTT. The encoded protein is CAISESGQANTEAFF.

The chain carries TRBV13 and TRBJ2-7; 8 positions match TRBD2. Unmatched junction bases numbered 6, after V lost 1 base and J lost 4 bases. The V gene's germline CDR1 is PRHDT and CDR2 FYEKMQ (reference sequence). The CDR3 has 15 residues. The CDR3 spells CASSLEGTSGYEQYF. The CDR3 region has the DNA TGTGCCAGCAGCTTAGAGGGGACTAGTGGATACGAGCAGTACTTC.

The rearrangement links TRBV30 to TRBJ2-3; a possible D gene is TRBD2 (6 bases). The CDR3 covers 12 residues. The V gene's germline CDR1 is GTSNPN and CDR2 SVGIG (reference sequence). V lost 4 bases to trimming and J lost 6 bases, with 11 bases between them. CDR3 region: CAWTQGRDTQYF. The CDR3 nucleotides read TGTGCCTGGACTCAAGGGAGGGATACGCAGTATTTT.

The J gene is TRBJ1-5, the V gene TRBV18; the D gene is possibly TRBD1 (6 bases). The CDR3 length is 16 residues. V gave up 4 bases and J gave up 4 bases, with 17 bases separating them. Germline V gene lookup returns CDR1 KGHSH and CDR2 LQKENI. The CDR3 DNA reads TGTGCCAGCTCACAGGGAGGGGGGGCGAGTAATCAGCCCCAGCATTTT. It encodes CASSQGGGASNQPQHF.

The J gene is TRBJ2-3, the V gene TRBV3-1 (or the pseudogene TRBV3-2); D ambiguous. The V end lost 1 base, the J end lost 0 bases, and 8 bases lay between the germline ends. The CDR3 has 15 amino acids. Germline V gene data show CDR1 as LGHDT and CDR2 as YNNKEL (reference sequence). DNA of the CDR3: TGTGCCAGCAGCCAAGTGGCAGTTAGCACAGATACGCAGTATTTT. The encoded protein is CASSQVAVSTDTQYF.

The chain uses TRBV4-1 and TRBJ1-5; possibly TRBD1 for D (5 bases). V shed 3 bases and J shed 11 bases, with 20 bases lying between them. The CDR3 runs to 15 residues. Looked up from germline, CDR1 is MGHRA and CDR2 is YSYEKL. In DNA, the CDR3 is TGCGCCAGCAGCCAGGGTGACGTCCTAGGGGTGGCCCAGCATTTT. This translates into CASSQGDVLGVAQHF.

The gene calls are TRBV14 and TRBJ1-3; D is unclear. The length of the CDR3 is 13 residues. The V end was cut by 6 bases, the J end by 8 bases, with 14 bases between. CDR1 SGHDN and CDR2 FVKESK come from the germline V gene. Here the CDR3 DNA reads TGTGCCAGCAGTCTTCGGATTCGGGACACCATATATTTT. Its translation is CASSLRIRDTIYF. Using reference TRBV14 and TRBJ1-3 for the parts outside the CDR3, the full variable domain is EAGVTQFPSHSVIEKGQTVTLRCDPISGHDNLYWYRRVMGKEIKFLLHFVKESKQDESGMPNNRFLAERTGGTYSTLKVQPAELEDSGVYFCASSLRIRDTIYFGEGSWLTVV.

V usage is TRBV27 and J usage is TRBJ2-7; 7 bases line up with TRBD1. CDR3 length: 14 residues. V dropped 6 bases and J dropped 4; count of bases not matched to a gene: 9. Germline CDR1 MNHEY, CDR2 SMNVEV (reference sequence). The DNA of the CDR3 is TGTGCCAGCAGAAGACAGGGAACAAGGTACGAGCAGTACTTC. The encoded protein is CASRRQGTRYEQYF.

The count of this clone is one. The chain uses TRBV20-1 and TRBJ2-7; tentative D call: TRBD1 (6 bases). Germline V gene lookup returns CDR1 DFQATT and CDR2 SNEGSKA (reference sequence). The CDR3 consists of 11 residues. The V gene lost 3 bases and the J gene lost 5 bases, with 8 bases spanning the gap. In DNA, the CDR3 is TGCAGTGCTAGTCCAGGGGACGAGCAGTACTTC. It encodes CSASPGDEQYF.

The V gene is TRBV28, the J gene TRBJ2-7, with TRBD1 as a possible D gene (5 bases). CDR1 MDHEN and CDR2 SYDVKM come from the germline V gene. The CDR3 consists of 12 residues. Trimming pared 5 bases from V and 9 bases from J, leaving 14 bases between. This CDR3 reads CASSPPGPGQYF. Written as DNA, the CDR3 is TGTGCCAGCAGTCCTCCAGGGCCGGGGCAGTACTTC. The whole variable domain, remainder taken from reference TRBV28 and TRBJ2-7, is DVKVTQSSRYLVKRTGEKVFLECVQDMDHENMFWYRQDPGLGLRLIYFSYDVKMKEKGDIPEGYSVSREKKERFSLILESASTNQTSMYLCASSPPGPGQYFGPGTRLTVT.

In DNA form, the CDR3 reads TGCGCCAGCAGCCGGACTAGCCCTTCCTACGAGCAGTACTTC. Amino acids: CASSRTSPSYEQYF. The chain recombines TRBV5-1 with TRBJ2-7; TRBD2 agrees at 8 bases. The CDR3 is 14 amino acids. Per germline, CDR1 SGHRS and CDR2 YFSETQ. The trim removed 4 bases at V and 1 base at J, leaving 4 bases unmatched.

This chain connects TRBV14 to TRBJ1-1; D is perhaps TRBD1 (6 bases). Germline V lookup: CDR1 SGHDN, CDR2 FVKESK. This CDR3 contains 16 residues. Trimming shortened V by 0 bases and J by 3 bases, and 14 bases separated the two germline ends. CDR3 bases: TGTGCCAGCAGCCAAGATGACGGGGGGCAGGACACTGAAGCTTTCTTT. Amino acid sequence: CASSQDDGGQDTEAFF.

This chain uses TRBV6-5 with TRBJ1-2, with TRBD1 as a possible D gene (6 bases). Trimming removed 2 bases at V and 2 bases at J, with 9 bases between. Germline V gene sequence: CDR1 MNHEY, CDR2 SVGAGI. The CDR3 runs 14 residues. The CDR3 sequence: CASSYGRGNYGYTF. In DNA form, the CDR3 reads TGTGCCAGCAGTTACGGCAGGGGCAACTATGGCTACACCTTC.

The chain couples TRBV19 to TRBJ1-1; 7 bases match TRBD1. The CDR3 consists of 15 residues. Losses at the gene ends were 3 bases for V and 8 bases for J; bases not matched to a gene: 12. Germline V lookup: CDR1 LNHDA, CDR2 SQIVND (reference sequence). The CDR3 region has the DNA TGTGCCAGTAGTATCCCACGACAGGGACCCTCGGAAGCTTTCTTT. This gives the protein CASSIPRQGPSEAFF.